This T cell receptor (beta chain) was obtained from a study of blood T cell repertoires in COVID-19. Study-wide background: T cells, B-cell-depleted T cells, or PBMCs supplied cDNA or gDNA.

Germline V CDR1 and CDR2: SGHTA, FQGNSA. With V trimmed by 5 bases and J by 5 bases, 5 bases remained unmatched. This CDR3 region has 14 residues. Methods used by the authors: From reference gene primer amplification, estimates of nucleated cell counts were derived. Some clones are missing from TCRdb's copy, which holds only in-frame ones; the method was immunoSEQ multiplex PCR. For V, J and clone size, that table is used; D and trimming come from the DNA. The sample lists some 240,000 clones, 80% to 85% occurring once. The sequence was obtained from a woman in her sixties or seventies with active or convalescent COVID-19. This chain links TRBV7-2 with TRBJ1-2; 10 nucleotides line up with TRBD1. Sample: peripheral blood. CDR3 bases: TGTGCCAGCAGCCACGGACAGGGGGGTTATGGCTACACCTTC. Its translation: CASSHGQGGYGYTF.